A selection of T cell receptor beta chains follows, all from one sample in a study of blood T cell repertoires in COVID-19. Profiled with immunoSEQ multiplex PCR; TCRdb holds only in-frame clones, not every one. This sample carries about 130,000 clones, roughly 90% of them seen once, and the ten largest clones take 2% to 2.5%. The sequenced sample consisted of peripheral blood. The source is a man aged 65 to 79 with active COVID-19. CDR3s leave out the opening cysteine and the closing phenylalanine or tryptophan. The size entry is marked missing in some rows and otherwise reads once, few, many or a size class.

v_gene	j_gene	abundance	CDR3aa
TRBV28	TRBJ2-5	NA	ASSGTRVTQY
TRBV6-1	TRBJ2-7	NA	ASSEAISVVPLREQY
TRBV5-4	TRBJ1-2	NA	ASSLVGGLYGYT
TRBV19	TRBJ1-1	NA	ASSIEPAGAVNTEAF
TRBV10-3	TRBJ2-3	NA	AIRGTGSDTQY
TRBV18	TRBJ1-2	NA	ASSPGTEYGYT
TRBV3-1/TRBV3-2	TRBJ1-5	NA	ASSLLPGQGSQPQH
TRBV20-1	TRBJ2-7	NA	SALTAYEQY
TRBV13	TRBJ2-7	NA	ASTREGSYEQY
TRBV19	TRBJ2-2	NA	ASSVEGRTGELF
TRBV6-5	TRBJ2-2	NA	ASSETSGITGELF
TRBV6-5	TRBJ2-1	NA	ASSRQGFFRDEQF
TRBV5-4	TRBJ2-1	NA	ASSRRTSGAYNEQF
TRBV28	TRBJ1-4	once	ATVSAINEKLF
TRBV27	TRBJ2-5	NA	ASPEAQY
TRBV5-1	TRBJ2-7	once	ASRVGERLSYEQY
TRBV30	TRBJ2-5	NA	AWTLGSPRGTQY
TRBV7-9	TRBJ2-1	NA	ASSLALAGLLNEQF
TRBV30	TRBJ2-7	NA	AWSVLAGGTYEQY
TRBV10-3	TRBJ1-4	NA	AISESKEQGGEKLF
TRBV5-1	TRBJ2-7	NA	ASSLGGQGAYEQY
TRBV19	TRBJ2-7	NA	ASSIDLAGVKEQY
TRBV13	TRBJ2-7	NA	ASSLEGLAGVYEQY
TRBV6-2/TRBV6-3	TRBJ1-1	NA	ASSESTLEAF
TRBV19	TRBJ2-1	few	ASSGLNEQF
TRBV27	TRBJ2-7	NA	ASSLRVGDMTYEQY
TRBV19	TRBJ2-5	NA	ASSLTGGTQY
TRBV6-5	TRBJ2-7	few	ATRGTGGYEQY
TRBV2	TRBJ1-6	NA	ASSQNRGSYNSPLH
TRBV28	TRBJ2-7	NA	ASSLIRDRGYEQY